The rows below give T cell receptor beta chains drawn from one sample of a study of siplizumab effects on memory and regulatory T cells. Method: immunoSEQ multiplex PCR; TCRdb's copy keeps in-frame clones and lacks some. The repertoire has about 99,000 clones, about 93% of them found once; the top ten carry 0.62%. The specimen sequenced was Tregs sorted from blood. These receptors were collected from a human donor in good health. Both conserved end residues are part of each CDR3. A D gene is named only where the DNA matches it firmly. Only part of the rows carry a size: once, few, many, or a class if the clone is expanded.

abundance: .
j_gene: TRBJ1-2
v_gene: TRBV5-1
d_gene: .
CDR3nt: TGCGCCAGCAGCTTGGACGGGGTTTTGGACTATGGCTACACCTTC
CDR3aa: CASSLDGVLDYGYTF

abundance: .
j_gene: TRBJ2-3
v_gene: TRBV29-1
d_gene: .
CDR3nt: TGCAGCGTTGAAGCAGGCCCCACAGATACGCAGTATTTT
CDR3aa: CSVEAGPTDTQYF

abundance: .
j_gene: TRBJ2-7
v_gene: TRBV9
d_gene: TRBD2
CDR3nt: TGTGCCAGCAGCGTGTCATCGGGAGGGCCGTCAGTCTTCTTC
CDR3aa: CASSVSSGGPSVFF

abundance: .
j_gene: TRBJ2-1
v_gene: TRBV9
d_gene: TRBD1
CDR3nt: TGTGCCAGCAGCGTAGTTCCGGGACAGGGTATCAATGAGCAGTTCTTC
CDR3aa: CASSVVPGQGINEQFF

abundance: .
j_gene: TRBJ2-5
v_gene: TRBV9
d_gene: TRBD2
CDR3nt: TGTGCCAGCAGCGTAGGGGTTAGCGGGGGGTACCAAGAGACCCAGTACTTC
CDR3aa: CASSVGVSGGYQETQYF

abundance: .
j_gene: TRBJ1-1
v_gene: TRBV6-5
d_gene: .
CDR3nt: TGTGCCAGCAGTTACGGTCCGGGACCGAACACTGAAGCTTTCTTT
CDR3aa: CASSYGPGPNTEAFF

abundance: .
j_gene: TRBJ2-7
v_gene: TRBV7-9
d_gene: .
CDR3nt: TGTGCCAGCAGCCAAGCTACGGGTTCCACCCGGCGTTACTTC
CDR3aa: CASSQATGSTRRYF

abundance: .
j_gene: TRBJ2-7
v_gene: TRBV5-5
d_gene: .
CDR3nt: TGTGCCAGCAGCTTGAGACCGACCAACGAGCAGTACTTC
CDR3aa: CASSLRPTNEQYF

abundance: .
j_gene: TRBJ1-1
v_gene: TRBV19
d_gene: .
CDR3nt: TGTGCCAGTAGTATTGGGGGGCGCGACACTGAAGCTTTCTTT
CDR3aa: CASSIGGRDTEAFF

abundance: .
j_gene: TRBJ1-6
v_gene: TRBV27
d_gene: .
CDR3nt: TGTGCCAGCAGTTTTCGGGAGGGGACTTCACCCCTCCACTTT
CDR3aa: CASSFREGTSPLHF

abundance: .
j_gene: TRBJ1-2
v_gene: TRBV5-1
d_gene: TRBD1
CDR3nt: TGCGCCAGCAGCTCGGGCGACAGGGTGAATGGCTACACCTTC
CDR3aa: CASSSGDRVNGYTF

abundance: .
j_gene: TRBJ2-3
v_gene: TRBV7-8
d_gene: .
CDR3nt: TGTGCCAGCAGCTCGGACTCTAGTACGCAGTATTTT
CDR3aa: CASSSDSSTQYF

abundance: .
j_gene: TRBJ2-7
v_gene: TRBV7-2
d_gene: .
CDR3nt: TGTGCCAGCAGCTTGTCGAGACGGGACATCTCCTACGAGCAGTACTTC
CDR3aa: CASSLSRRDISYEQYF

abundance: once
j_gene: TRBJ1-1
v_gene: TRBV19
d_gene: TRBD1
CDR3nt: TGTGCCAGTAGTATTAGACAGGGGGGCACTGAAGCTTTCTTT
CDR3aa: CASSIRQGGTEAFF

abundance: .
j_gene: TRBJ1-2
v_gene: TRBV18
d_gene: .
CDR3nt: TGTGCCAGCTCACCCTGGACGGCTAACTATGGCTACACCTTC
CDR3aa: CASSPWTANYGYTF

abundance: .
j_gene: TRBJ2-5
v_gene: TRBV7-3
d_gene: TRBD2
CDR3nt: TGTGCCAGCAGCTTACTGGCGGGAGGACAAGAGACCCAGTACTTC
CDR3aa: CASSLLAGGQETQYF

abundance: .
j_gene: TRBJ2-1
v_gene: TRBV18
d_gene: .
CDR3nt: TGTGCCAGCTCACCACCCTGGGAAGGTGAGCAGTTCTTC
CDR3aa: CASSPPWEGEQFF

abundance: .
j_gene: TRBJ1-5
v_gene: TRBV18
d_gene: TRBD1
CDR3nt: TGTGCCAGCTCACGGACAGGGACTCAGCCCCAGCATTTT
CDR3aa: CASSRTGTQPQHF

abundance: once
j_gene: TRBJ1-2
v_gene: TRBV5-4
d_gene: .
CDR3nt: TGTGCCAGCAGCCCCCCGGGCTATGGCTACACCTTC
CDR3aa: CASSPPGYGYTF

abundance: .
j_gene: TRBJ2-3
v_gene: TRBV10-3
d_gene: TRBD2
CDR3nt: TGTGCCATCAGTAACCCGGGACTAGCGGGAGCCGGCACAGATACGCAGTATTTT
CDR3aa: CAISNPGLAGAGTDTQYF

abundance: .
j_gene: TRBJ2-2
v_gene: TRBV7-8
d_gene: .
CDR3nt: TGTGCCAGCAGCTTAGTATTGGCAAACACCGGGGAGCTGTTTTTT
CDR3aa: CASSLVLANTGELFF

abundance: .
j_gene: TRBJ1-1
v_gene: TRBV27
d_gene: .
CDR3nt: TGTGCCAGCAGTTCTCGGACGAACACTGAAGCTTTCTTT
CDR3aa: CASSSRTNTEAFF

abundance: .
j_gene: TRBJ1-2
v_gene: TRBV4-2
d_gene: TRBD1
CDR3nt: TGTGCCAGCAGCCGACGCGGGGAGGGGGGCTACGAAAACAGGGGCCTTAACTATGGCTACACCTTC
CDR3aa: CASSRRGEGGYENRGLNYGYTF

abundance: .
j_gene: TRBJ1-2
v_gene: TRBV9
d_gene: .
CDR3nt: TGTGCCAGCAGCGTAGTAGGGGCTAACTATGGCTACACCTTC
CDR3aa: CASSVVGANYGYTF

abundance: .
j_gene: TRBJ2-1
v_gene: TRBV6-4
d_gene: .
CDR3nt: TGTGCCAGCAGTGACTCGGCCGACAATGAGCAGTTCTTC
CDR3aa: CASSDSADNEQFF

abundance: .
j_gene: TRBJ1-1
v_gene: TRBV5-1
d_gene: .
CDR3nt: TGCGCCAGCAGCTGGCAGGGCGGGACTGAAGCTTTCTTT
CDR3aa: CASSWQGGTEAFF

abundance: .
j_gene: TRBJ1-1
v_gene: TRBV21-1
d_gene: .
CDR3nt: TGTGCCAGCAGCAAAGTTGAGCGGGGGTACACTGAAGCTTTCTTT
CDR3aa: CASSKVERGYTEAFF

abundance: few
j_gene: TRBJ1-5
v_gene: TRBV6-1
d_gene: TRBD1
CDR3nt: TGTGCCAGCAGTTCTGGGACAGGGCGGGGACAGCCCCAGCATTTT
CDR3aa: CASSSGTGRGQPQHF

abundance: once
j_gene: TRBJ1-1
v_gene: TRBV2
d_gene: TRBD1
CDR3nt: TGTGCCAGCAGTCTTCGACAGGGGGTGGCTGAAGCTTTCTTT
CDR3aa: CASSLRQGVAEAFF

abundance: once
j_gene: TRBJ2-3
v_gene: TRBV7-9
d_gene: .
CDR3nt: TGTGCCAGCCTATCTGCCCAGCTAATTCGTCCAGATACGCAGTATTTT
CDR3aa: CASLSAQLIRPDTQYF

abundance: .
j_gene: TRBJ2-5
v_gene: TRBV13
d_gene: .
CDR3nt: TGTGCCAGCAGCCTGGACCGCCGACAAGAGACCCAGTACTTC
CDR3aa: CASSLDRRQETQYF

abundance: .
j_gene: TRBJ2-2
v_gene: TRBV30
d_gene: .
CDR3nt: TGTGCCTGGAGCTTCTCTCCCGGGGAGCTGTTTTTT
CDR3aa: CAWSFSPGELFF

abundance: .
j_gene: TRBJ1-4
v_gene: TRBV19
d_gene: TRBD1
CDR3nt: TGTGCCAGTAGTAAGTGGGACAGGGCTGAAAAACTGTTTTTT
CDR3aa: CASSKWDRAEKLFF

abundance: .
j_gene: TRBJ2-3
v_gene: TRBV7-2
d_gene: TRBD2
CDR3nt: TGTGCCAGCAGCTTAGCGCTCCTAGCGGGAGGAACAGATACGCAGTATTTT
CDR3aa: CASSLALLAGGTDTQYF

abundance: .
j_gene: TRBJ2-7
v_gene: TRBV5-4
d_gene: TRBD1
CDR3nt: TGTGCCAGCAGCTTACCCAGGGGGCTGAACTACGAGCAGTACTTC
CDR3aa: CASSLPRGLNYEQYF

abundance: .
j_gene: TRBJ2-5
v_gene: TRBV14
d_gene: TRBD1
CDR3nt: TGTGCCAGCAGCGACCGGGACAGGGGGCTGGAGACCCAGTACTTC
CDR3aa: CASSDRDRGLETQYF

abundance: .
j_gene: TRBJ2-7
v_gene: TRBV7-3
d_gene: .
CDR3nt: TGTGCCAGCAGCGAAGACGAGCGACCGAGCTCCTACGAGCAGTACTTC
CDR3aa: CASSEDERPSSYEQYF

abundance: .
j_gene: TRBJ2-1
v_gene: TRBV19
d_gene: TRBD2
CDR3nt: TGTGCCAGTAGACTAGCGGGAACTAGCTCCTACAATGAGCAGTTCTTC
CDR3aa: CASRLAGTSSYNEQFF

abundance: .
j_gene: TRBJ2-7
v_gene: TRBV11-3
d_gene: TRBD2
CDR3nt: TGTGCCAGCAGCCTCCAGGGACTAGCGGGATCCTACGAGCAGTACTTC
CDR3aa: CASSLQGLAGSYEQYF

abundance: .
j_gene: TRBJ2-7
v_gene: TRBV10-3
d_gene: .
CDR3nt: TGTGCCATCAGTGAAAGGGTTAACTACGAGCAGTACTTC
CDR3aa: CAISERVNYEQYF

abundance: .
j_gene: TRBJ2-3
v_gene: TRBV18
d_gene: TRBD1
CDR3nt: TGTGCCAGCTCACCTCTCGCGGGACAGGGGTATGGAGATACGCAGTATTTT
CDR3aa: CASSPLAGQGYGDTQYF

abundance: .
j_gene: TRBJ2-5
v_gene: TRBV5-6
d_gene: .
CDR3nt: TGTGCCAGCAGCTTCCCAGGGGAAGAGACCCAGTACTTC
CDR3aa: CASSFPGEETQYF

abundance: .
j_gene: TRBJ2-7
v_gene: TRBV11-3
d_gene: .
CDR3nt: TGTGCCAGCAGCCCAAGGACCCACTACGAGCAGTACTTC
CDR3aa: CASSPRTHYEQYF

abundance: .
j_gene: TRBJ1-3
v_gene: TRBV7-9
d_gene: .
CDR3nt: TGTGCCAGCAGCTTAGGGACGACAGGTTATACTGGAAACACCATATATTTT
CDR3aa: CASSLGTTGYTGNTIYF